The text below deals with one TCR beta chain. Its antigen is unknown. The method was immunoSEQ multiplex PCR; TCRdb's version includes in-frame clones alone and lacks a portion of them. This table has over 200,000 clones, around 94% appearing once. The sample comes from a study of T cell responses to AZD1222 COVID-19 vaccine. Regarding the study as a whole: Within unmutated variant regions lay the reported targets of nearly half of spike-specific TCRs. Donors skewed white British and female; clonal diversity was possibly underestimated. Repertoires were collected only later (after the peak T cell response had occurred).

The CDR3 spans 16 residues. The V segment lost 0 bases and the J segment 4 bases; nucleotides outside the gene matches: 7. From germline, CDR1 is GTSNPN and CDR2 SVGIG (reference sequence). This sequence joins TRBV30 and TRBJ2-7; TRBD2 agrees at 12 bases. The clonotype originates from an adult who received the MenACWY meningococcal vaccine as a control. The material sequenced was peripheral blood, taken 28 days after the second dose of the MenACWY control vaccine. CDR3 amino acids: CAWSVTSGRKGYEQYF. The CDR3 DNA sequence: TGTGCCTGGAGTGTAACTAGCGGGAGGAAGGGGTACGAGCAGTACTTC. The full variable domain, rest sourced from reference TRBV30 and TRBJ2-7, is SQTIHQWPATLVQPVGSPLSLECTVEGTSNPNLYWYRQAAGRGLQLLFYSVGIGQISSEVPQNLSASRPQDRQFILSSKKLLLSDSGFYLCAWSVTSGRKGYEQYFGPGTRLTVT.